This T cell receptor (beta chain) was sequenced for a study of Ad26.COV2.S vaccination and SARS-CoV-2 variants. Profiling relied on immunoSEQ multiplex PCR, and the TCRdb table lists in-frame clones only, not all of them. The sample lists 300,000 to 400,000 clones, more than 70% occurring once. Comment on this clone: As yet, its antigen is unknown.

Overall study findings and caveats: Estimates derived from TCR breadth and depth analyses may have underestimated total T cell responses.

The treatment is: approximately 18 received Ad26.COV2.S at low or high dose, single or two shots; about 5 received placebo; per-sample allocation not given. Day 63 after the first vaccine or placebo injection was the time point for sampling. The TCR comes from a person between 18 and 59 years old who received the Ad26.COV2.S COVID-19 vaccine or a placebo. The sequencing used peripheral blood, collected in a trial of Ad26.COV2.S vaccine versus placebo.

CDR3 region: CASSHTGPTMNTEAFF. CDR3 in DNA: TGCGCCAGCAGCCACACGGGACCGACTATGAACACTGAAGCTTTCTTT. The chain links TRBV5-1 to TRBJ1-1; tentative D call: TRBD1 (5 bases). Germline CDR1 and CDR2: SGHRS and YFSETQ. Trimming took off 4 bases at V and 0 bases at J, with 16 bases between the two ends. CDR3 size: 16 residues.